Below, 19 T cell receptor beta chains from the same sample are listed, as sequenced in a study of cytomegalovirus exposure and HLA in healthy donors. The PCR had 60 Vbeta and 13 Jbeta primers. Measured with immunoSEQ multiplex PCR; TCRdb has only the in-frame clones, and not every one. The sample consists of around 68,000 clones, roughly 85% of them appearing once. Sequenced: PBMCs. These receptors all stem from a female donor in good health and CMV-seronegative.

The chain combines TRBV9 with TRBJ2-5, with 7 bases matching TRBD2. This CDR3 has 18 residues. With 0 bases clipped from V and 0 bases from J, the junction kept 11 bases outside the gene matches. The V gene's germline CDR1 is SGDLS and CDR2 YYNGEE. CDR3 loop: CASSVGIAASGNQETQYF. CDR3 nucleotides: TGTGCCAGCAGCGTAGGCATCGCGGCTAGCGGAAACCAAGAGACCCAGTACTTC. The complete variable domain, with remaining parts taken from reference TRBV9 and TRBJ2-5, reads DSGVTQTPKHLITATGQRVTLRCSPRSGDLSVYWYQQSLDQGLQFLIQYYNGEERAKGNILERFSAQQFPDLHSELNLSSLELGDSALYFCASSVGIAASGNQETQYFGPGTRLLVL.

The V gene is TRBV5-4, the J gene TRBJ2-1; tentatively, D is TRBD2 (7 bases). Germline CDR1 is SGHNT and CDR2 is YYREEE (reference sequence). The V gene lost 0 bases and the J gene lost 2 bases, with 12 bases spanning the gap. CDR3 length: 16 amino acids. As DNA, the CDR3 is TGTGCCAGCAGCTTGGGAGGGGGAGGGGCCTACAATGAGCAGTTCTTC. Translating gives CASSLGGGGAYNEQFF.

DNA for the CDR3: TGCGCCAGCAGTCAACCCCCGGGACATCCAAGTCCGCCCCAGCATTTT. Its protein is CASSQPPGHPSPPQHF. The chain recombines TRBV23-1 with TRBJ1-5; tentatively, D is TRBD1 (6 bases). TRBV23-1 is an open reading frame, and its role is uncertain. The CDR3 totals 16 residues. Trimming took 2 bases from V and 9 from J, leaving 20 bases between them.

The V and J genes are TRBV9 and TRBJ2-3; 7 positions agree with TRBD1. The CDR3 spans 14 residues. Trimming cost V 2 bases and J 6 bases; bases outside gene matches: 6. The germline gives CDR1 SGDLS, CDR2 YYNGEE. The DNA for the CDR3 is TGTGCCAGCAGCGTTAAGGGGGCAGGGGATACGCAGTATTTT. As protein: CASSVKGAGDTQYF.

This clone was seen once. The genes are TRBV7-2 and TRBJ1-5; the D gene is possibly TRBD1 (5 bases). CDR3 size: 12 residues. V was clipped by 5 bases and J by 7 bases, with 9 bases between them. The germline CDR1 and CDR2 sequences are SGHTA and FQGNSA. Written as DNA, the CDR3 is TGTGCCAGCAGCGAGCCAGGGCAGCCCCAGCATTTT. This sequence encodes CASSEPGQPQHF. The variable domain in full, completed from reference TRBV7-2 and TRBJ1-5, reads GAGVSQSPSNKVTEKGKDVELRCDPISGHTALYWYRQSLGQGLEFLIYFQGNSAPDKSGLPSDRFSAERTGGSVSTLTIQRTQQEDSAVYLCASSEPGQPQHFGDGTRLSIL.

This sequence joins TRBV7-8 and TRBJ2-1; 8 bases align to TRBD2. The V gene end was trimmed by 3 bases and the J gene end by 4 bases; junction bases not matched to a gene: 8. This CDR3 is built from 16 residues. Germline CDR1 is SGHVS and CDR2 is FQNEAQ. CDR3: CASSFTGGITYNEQFF. DNA of the CDR3: TGTGCCAGCAGCTTTACGGGAGGGATTACATACAATGAGCAGTTCTTC.

The V call is TRBV2, the J call TRBJ2-5, with 9 bases that match TRBD1. The CDR3 covers 13 residues. Germline V gene sequence: CDR1 SNHLY, CDR2 FYNNEI. V lost 8 bases to trimming and J lost 7 bases; unmatched junction nucleotides: 8. CDR3 DNA sequence: TGTGCCAGCCTTCGGACAGGGGTGGGGACCCAGTACTTC. Its translation is CASLRTGVGTQYF.

This clone was observed a few times. This rearrangement joins TRBV28 to TRBJ2-1; TRBD2 matches 15 bases. The germline gives CDR1 MDHEN, CDR2 SYDVKM. The CDR3 loop spans 20 amino acids. V was clipped by 5 bases and J by 3 bases; unmatched bases: 14. CDR3: CASSKPGVGTSGGNYNEQFF. CDR3 sequence (DNA): TGTGCCAGCAGTAAGCCCGGGGTAGGGACTAGCGGGGGGAACTACAATGAGCAGTTCTTC. The full variable domain, in which reference TRBV28 and TRBJ2-1 provide the parts outside the CDR3, is DVKVTQSSRYLVKRTGEKVFLECVQDMDHENMFWYRQDPGLGLRLIYFSYDVKMKEKGDIPEGYSVSREKKERFSLILESASTNQTSMYLCASSKPGVGTSGGNYNEQFFGPGTRLTVL.

This chain uses TRBV18 with TRBJ1-1, with a tentative D call TRBD1 (5 bases). This CDR3 comprises 14 residues. Trimming stripped 7 bases from V and 1 base from J, with 13 bases between. Germline CDR1 and CDR2: KGHSH and LQKENI. CDR3 DNA sequence: TGTGCCAGCTTTCTGGCGGGGACGAACACTGAAGCTTTCTTT. Encoded protein: CASFLAGTNTEAFF.

V and J are TRBV5-1 and TRBJ1-4; TRBD1 is a possible D gene (6 bases). V lost 3 bases to trimming and J lost 4 bases, with 13 bases between them. This CDR3 spans 15 amino acids. Germline V lookup: CDR1 SGHRS, CDR2 YFSETQ. Written as DNA, the CDR3 is TGCGCCAGCAGCTCTTTCTCAGGGGTTAATGAAAAACTGTTTTTT. Translation gives CASSSFSGVNEKLFF.

The rearrangement uses TRBV2 and TRBJ1-5, with D perhaps TRBD1 (5 bases). Germline loops: CDR1 SNHLY, CDR2 FYNNEI. V was clipped by 6 bases and J by 6 bases, with 12 bases between them. CDR3 size: 13 residues. CDR3 in amino acids: CASSPQGIQPQHF. DNA for the CDR3: TGTGCCAGCAGCCCCCAGGGTATTCAGCCCCAGCATTTT. The full variable domain, rest sourced from reference TRBV2 and TRBJ1-5, is EPEVTQTPSHQVTQMGQEVILRCVPISNHLYFYWYRQILGQKVEFLVSFYNNEISEKSEIFDDQFSVERPDGSNFTLKIRSTKLEDSAMYFCASSPQGIQPQHFGDGTRLSIL.

This rearrangement joins TRBV5-1 to TRBJ2-7; TRBD1 might be the D (6 bases). Trimming removed 0 bases at V and 1 base at J, with 8 bases between. Germline V CDR1 and CDR2: SGHRS, YFSETQ. This CDR3 is built from 14 residues. The CDR3 nucleotides read TGCGCCAGCAGCTTGGTGACAGGATCCTACGAGCAGTACTTC. Amino acid sequence: CASSLVTGSYEQYF.

J is TRBJ1-3 and V is TRBV30; no firm D call. This CDR3 spans 14 amino acids. Germline assignment: CDR1 GTSNPN and CDR2 SVGIG (reference sequence). The V end was cut by 1 base, the J end by 0 bases, with 7 bases between. CDR3 DNA sequence: TGTGCCTGGAGTGCGGTCCCCTCTGGAAACACCATATATTTT. This sequence encodes CAWSAVPSGNTIYF. Full variable domain (rest looked up from reference TRBV30 and TRBJ1-3): SQTIHQWPATLVQPVGSPLSLECTVEGTSNPNLYWYRQAAGRGLQLLFYSVGIGQISSEVPQNLSASRPQDRQFILSSKKLLLSDSGFYLCAWSAVPSGNTIYFGEGSWLTVV.

This clone was picked up a small number of times. This rearrangement joins TRBV15 to TRBJ2-7; perhaps TRBD1 as D (6 bases). Germline CDR1 LNHNV, CDR2 YYDKDF (reference sequence). The CDR3 has 14 residues. Trimming cost V 0 bases and J 3 bases, with 9 bases left between them. The CDR3 DNA is TGTGCCACCAGCAGAGATTTAGGGGGCTACGAGCAGTACTTC. This translates into CATSRDLGGYEQYF.

The chain combines TRBV19 with TRBJ1-4; D is unclear. The CDR3 spans 14 residues. Germline V gives CDR1 LNHDA, CDR2 SQIVND (reference sequence). V lost 1 base and J 8 bases, leaving 11 bases between the germline ends. The CDR3 DNA reads TGTGCCAGTAGTATAGGGGCTTCGGGAGAAAAACTGTTTTTT. Translation: CASSIGASGEKLFF.

The table lists this clone with a few counts. V gene TRBV5-1 combines with J gene TRBJ2-7, with D possibly being TRBD1 (7 bases). The CDR3 contains 14 residues. Trimming removed 2 bases from V and 3 bases from J, with 12 bases in between. Per the germline V gene, CDR1 is SGHRS and CDR2 is YFSETQ. The CDR3 nucleotides read TGCGCCAGCAGCTTTAATCAGGGGGGCTACGAGCAGTACTTC. It specifies CASSFNQGGYEQYF.

The V call is TRBV6-5, the J call TRBJ1-1, with 8 bases identical to TRBD1. With 4 bases clipped from V and 5 bases from J, the junction kept 9 bases outside the gene matches. The CDR3 contains 15 residues. CDR1 and CDR2 (germline): MNHEY, SVGAGI. The CDR3 nucleotides are TGTGCCAGCAGTTTCTCAGACAGGGGCGGAACTGAAGCTTTCTTT. Translating it yields CASSFSDRGGTEAFF.

This chain links TRBV7-9 with TRBJ2-5; a weak D match, TRBD2 (5 bases). Per germline, CDR1 SEHNR and CDR2 FQNEAQ (reference sequence). The CDR3 is 12 residues long. Trimming cost V 3 bases and J 11 bases, with 13 bases left between them. This CDR3 reads CASSLLYGEQYF. CDR3 sequence (DNA): TGTGCCAGCAGCTTGCTTTATGGGGAGCAGTACTTC.

The chain carries TRBV7-2 and TRBJ2-7, with D possibly being TRBD1 (5 bases). Germline V gene data show CDR1 as SGHTA and CDR2 as FQGNSA. The V gene lost 5 bases and the J gene lost 6 bases, with 20 bases spanning the gap. The length of the CDR3 is 15 residues. The CDR3: CASSKQVNQPCEQYF. Written as DNA, the CDR3 is TGTGCCAGCAGCAAACAGGTGAACCAACCCTGCGAGCAGTACTTC.